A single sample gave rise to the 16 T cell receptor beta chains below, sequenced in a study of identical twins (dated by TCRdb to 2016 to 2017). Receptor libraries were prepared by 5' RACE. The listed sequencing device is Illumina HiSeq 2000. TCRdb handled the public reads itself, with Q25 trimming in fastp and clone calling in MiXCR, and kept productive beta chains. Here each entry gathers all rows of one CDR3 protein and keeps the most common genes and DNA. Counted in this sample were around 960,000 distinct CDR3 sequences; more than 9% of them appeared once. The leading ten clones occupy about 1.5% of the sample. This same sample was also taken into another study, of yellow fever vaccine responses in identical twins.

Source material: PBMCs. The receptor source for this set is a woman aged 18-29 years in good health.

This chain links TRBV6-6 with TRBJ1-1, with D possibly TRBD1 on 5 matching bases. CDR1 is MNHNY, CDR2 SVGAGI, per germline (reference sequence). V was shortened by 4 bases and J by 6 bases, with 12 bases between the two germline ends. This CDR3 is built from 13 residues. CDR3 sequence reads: CASSSRVVPEAFF. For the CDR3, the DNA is TGTGCCAGCAGTTCCAGGGTGGTGCCTGAAGCTTTCTTT.

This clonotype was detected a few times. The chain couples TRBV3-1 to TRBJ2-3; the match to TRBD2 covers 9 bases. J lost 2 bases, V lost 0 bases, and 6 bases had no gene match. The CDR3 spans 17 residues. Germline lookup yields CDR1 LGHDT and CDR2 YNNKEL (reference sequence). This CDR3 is CASSQDSPSGVTDTQYF. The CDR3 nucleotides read TGTGCCAGCAGCCAAGATTCCCCTAGCGGGGTCACAGATACGCAGTATTTT.

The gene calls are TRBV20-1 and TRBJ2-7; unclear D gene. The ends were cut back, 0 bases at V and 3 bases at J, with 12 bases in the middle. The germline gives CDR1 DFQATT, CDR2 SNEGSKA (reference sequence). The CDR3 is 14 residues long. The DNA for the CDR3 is TGCAGTGCTAGAGACTCCCGAAGCAGCTACGAGCAGTACTTC. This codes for CSARDSRSSYEQYF.

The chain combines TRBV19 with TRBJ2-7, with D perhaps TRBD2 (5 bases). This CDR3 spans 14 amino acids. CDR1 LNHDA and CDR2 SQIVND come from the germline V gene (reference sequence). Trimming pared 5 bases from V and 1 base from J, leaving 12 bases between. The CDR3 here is CASSAEAGSYEQYF. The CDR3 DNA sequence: TGTGCCAGTAGTGCGGAGGCCGGATCCTACGAGCAGTACTTC.

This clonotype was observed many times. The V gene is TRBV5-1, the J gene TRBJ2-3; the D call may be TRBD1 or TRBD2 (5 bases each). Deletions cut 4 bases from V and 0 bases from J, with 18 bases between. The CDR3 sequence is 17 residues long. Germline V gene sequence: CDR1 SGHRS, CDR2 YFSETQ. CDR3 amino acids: CASSPGTRTFSTDTQYF. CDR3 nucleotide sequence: TGCGCCAGCAGCCCGGGGACCCGGACATTCAGCACAGATACGCAGTATTTT.

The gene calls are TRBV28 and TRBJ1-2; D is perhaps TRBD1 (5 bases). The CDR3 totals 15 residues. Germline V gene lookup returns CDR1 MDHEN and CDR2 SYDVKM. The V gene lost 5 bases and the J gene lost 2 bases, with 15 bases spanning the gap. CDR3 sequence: CASSTAGQANYGYTF. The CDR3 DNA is TGTGCCAGCAGTACCGCAGGGCAGGCCAACTATGGCTACACCTTC.

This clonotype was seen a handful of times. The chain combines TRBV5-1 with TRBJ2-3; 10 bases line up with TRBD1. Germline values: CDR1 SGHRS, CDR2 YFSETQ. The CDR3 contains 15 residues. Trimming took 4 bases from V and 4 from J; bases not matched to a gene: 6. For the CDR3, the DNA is TGCGCCAGCAGCCAAGGACAGGGGGTTGCAGATACGCAGTATTTT. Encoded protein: CASSQGQGVADTQYF. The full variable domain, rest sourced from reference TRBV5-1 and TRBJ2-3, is KAGVTQTPRYLIKTRGQQVTLSCSPISGHRSVSWYQQTPGQGLQFLFEYFSETQRNKGNFPGRFSGRQFSNSRSEMNVSTLELGDSALYLCASSQGQGVADTQYFGPGTRLTVL.

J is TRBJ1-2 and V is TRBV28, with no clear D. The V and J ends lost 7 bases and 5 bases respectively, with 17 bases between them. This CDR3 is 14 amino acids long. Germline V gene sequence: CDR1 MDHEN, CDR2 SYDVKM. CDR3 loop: CASISGNPRYGYTF. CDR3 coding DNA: TGTGCCAGCATTTCGGGGAACCCTAGATATGGCTACACCTTC.

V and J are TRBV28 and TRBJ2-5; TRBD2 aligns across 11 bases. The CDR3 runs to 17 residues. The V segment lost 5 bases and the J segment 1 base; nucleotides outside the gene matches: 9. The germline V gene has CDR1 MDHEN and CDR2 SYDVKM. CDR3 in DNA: TGTGCCAGCAGTGGCGGGGTAGCGGGGGGGTTCCAAGAGACCCAGTACTTC. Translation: CASSGGVAGGFQETQYF.

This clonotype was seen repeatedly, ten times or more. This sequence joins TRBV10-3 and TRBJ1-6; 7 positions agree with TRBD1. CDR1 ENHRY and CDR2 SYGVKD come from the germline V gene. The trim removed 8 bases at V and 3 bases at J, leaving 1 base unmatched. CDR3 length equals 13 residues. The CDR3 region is CAIRQGYNSPLHF. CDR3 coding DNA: TGTGCCATCCGACAGGGCTATAATTCACCCCTCCACTTT.

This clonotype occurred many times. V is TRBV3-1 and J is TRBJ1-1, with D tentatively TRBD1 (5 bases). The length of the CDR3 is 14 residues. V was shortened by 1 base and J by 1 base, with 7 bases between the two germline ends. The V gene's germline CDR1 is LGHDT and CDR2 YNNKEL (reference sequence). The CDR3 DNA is TGTGCCAGCAGCCAAGTTAGGGGGAACACTGAAGCTTTCTTT. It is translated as CASSQVRGNTEAFF.

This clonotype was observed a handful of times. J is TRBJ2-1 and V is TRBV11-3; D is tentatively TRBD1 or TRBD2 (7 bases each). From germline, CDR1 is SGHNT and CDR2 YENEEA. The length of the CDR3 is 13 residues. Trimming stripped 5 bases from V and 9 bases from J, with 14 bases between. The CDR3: CASSQGGGREQFF. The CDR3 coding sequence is TGTGCCAGCAGCCAGGGGGGAGGGCGTGAGCAGTTCTTC.

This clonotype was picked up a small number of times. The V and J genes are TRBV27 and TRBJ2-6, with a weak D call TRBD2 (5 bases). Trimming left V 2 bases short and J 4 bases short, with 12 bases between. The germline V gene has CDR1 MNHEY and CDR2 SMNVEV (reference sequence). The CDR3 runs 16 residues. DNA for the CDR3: TGTGCCAGCAGTTTAAAGTCGACGGGAGGGGCCAACGTCCTGACTTTC. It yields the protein CASSLKSTGGANVLTF.

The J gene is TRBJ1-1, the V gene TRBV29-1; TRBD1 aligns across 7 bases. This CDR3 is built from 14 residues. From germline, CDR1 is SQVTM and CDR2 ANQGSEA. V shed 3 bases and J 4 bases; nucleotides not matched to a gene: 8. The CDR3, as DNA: TGCAGCGTTGATTATGCAGGGGGGGGCACTGAAGCTTTCTTT. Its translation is CSVDYAGGGTEAFF. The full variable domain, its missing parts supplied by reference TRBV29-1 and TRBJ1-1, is SAVISQKPSRDICQRGTSLTIQCQVDSQVTMMFWYRQQPGQSLTLIATANQGSEATYESGFVIDKFPISRPNLTFSTLTVSNMSPEDSSIYLCSVDYAGGGTEAFFGQGTRLTVV.

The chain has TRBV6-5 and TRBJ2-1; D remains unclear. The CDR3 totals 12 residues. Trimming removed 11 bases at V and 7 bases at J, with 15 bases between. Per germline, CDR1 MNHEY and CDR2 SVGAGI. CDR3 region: CASRGPWNEQFF. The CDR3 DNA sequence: TGTGCCTCGCGCGGCCCTTGGAATGAGCAGTTCTTC.

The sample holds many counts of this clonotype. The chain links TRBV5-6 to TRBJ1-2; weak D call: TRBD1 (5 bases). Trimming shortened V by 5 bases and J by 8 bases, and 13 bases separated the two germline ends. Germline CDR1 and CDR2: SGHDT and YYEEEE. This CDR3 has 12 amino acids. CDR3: CASSLMGDGYTF. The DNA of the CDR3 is TGTGCCAGCAGTTTGATGGGGGACGGCTACACCTTC.